This entry concerns a single TCR beta chain. Its cognate antigen is unknown. Because it lacks the conserved phenylalanine or tryptophan at the end, this CDR3 is likely a read error. The record originates from a study of tumor and adjacent non-tumor tissue in lung cancer. In the study overall: The cohort had around eleven adenocarcinoma, a couple of squamous cell and 1 small cell patients. Aged roughly 31 to 80 years, patients included roughly ten men and several women with stage I to III disease.

Findings of the study overall: Normal lung showed higher cumulative top 100 clone frequency than tumor. TCR diversity was significantly greater in tumor than normal lung tissue.

The CDR3 sequence is 12 residues long. Germline CDR1 and CDR2: MDHEN and SYDVKM. No cell sorting was done before RNA was extracted from the tissue. The library came from three nested PCR rounds adapted from ARM-PCR protocols. Using its own MiXCR run on the multiplex PCR reads, TCRdb lists one record per CDR3 protein. This table holds around 79,000 distinct CDR3 sequences, over 55% found once. Sequenced sample: lung tumor tissue. This sequence originates from a woman in her thirties or forties with non-small cell lung cancer. The rearrangement joins TRBV28 to TRBJ1-1; no reliable D call. The CDR3 nucleotides read TGTGCCAGCGGACGGCCGAACGCTGAAGCTTTCTAT. Amino acids: CASGRPNAEAFY.